A single T cell receptor (beta chain) is shown here with its context. Its antigen is currently not known. No base-level quality is on record; no much larger clone is a single base apart. At the DNA level, this CDR3 is encoded by other sequences in the same sample as well. TCRbeta CDR3 regions were amplified from genomic DNA using the immunoSEQ Assay, a bias-controlled multiplex PCR. In the paper's pipeline: Within the assay, amplification of reference gene primers was used to estimate how many nucleated cells each sample contained. To quantify the absolute abundance of each unique TCRbeta CDR3 rearrangement, sequence reads were collapsed and filtered. Productive Simpson clonality was computed per sample as the square root of Simpson's diversity index over productive rearrangements. In TCRdb, the immuneACCESS table is reduced to in-frame sequences with V and J assigned. These tables do not hold every clone; where another copy was compared, an unresolved V gene accounts for under half, and the others remain unexplained. The V and J calls and clone size are taken from that table; D and trimming were inferred from the DNA. For this sample the table gives a few hundred thousand clones, of which roughly 80% were detected only once. Of the sample, around 1% is held by the ten largest clones.

The germline V gene specifies KGHSH as CDR1 and LQKENI as CDR2. Reading from cysteine to phenylalanine, the CDR3 counts 15 amino acids. Of all the DNA, just the CDR3 is kept, 45 bases in frame from base 1. Trimming removed 6 bases from V and 3 bases from J; the gene matches leave 6 bases unexplained. The collaborating institutions used their own protocols to collect whole blood in K2EDTA tubes. For TCRbeta analysis, collaborators shipped samples as frozen whole blood, isolated PBMCs, or DNA extracted from either of those sample types. This sample was included in a study of blood T cell repertoires in COVID-19 (dated by TCRdb to 2020 to 2022). For the study in its entirety: Collaborator samples came from the United States, Italy and Spain and covered acute and convalescent phases of COVID-19. The prospective study material was composed of cDNA or gDNA derived from T cells, B-cell-depleted T cells, or PBMCs. The repertoires were released in a freely available public database meant as a resource for research on the immune response to SARS-CoV-2. The samples were drawn from two sources: the first 160 participants of the ongoing ImmuneRACE study, and over 1,000 subjects contributed by 6 global collaborators. Sample metadata almost always included a de-identified subject ID, COVID-19 status, age in years and sex. HLA class I and class II types, where available, came from metadata supplied by the sample provider rather than from assay-based typing. Subjects who had been exposed to COVID-19, were actively infected with it, or had recovered from it provided the deeply sampled blood TCRbeta repertoires that made up the dataset. Broader findings and caveats from the paper: The quantity of clinical and demographic metadata differed by source and by participant and was supplied without curation.

This TCR was sampled from a human donor with acute or convalescent COVID-19. The donor label of this sample is uncertain. The V and J segments used are TRBV18 and TRBJ1-5; 9 bases in the middle match TRBD1. The sample comprised peripheral blood. The sequenced DNA: TGTGCCAGCTCCCCCGGGACAGGGAACAATCAGCCCCAGCATTTT. This gives the protein CASSPGTGNNQPQHF.